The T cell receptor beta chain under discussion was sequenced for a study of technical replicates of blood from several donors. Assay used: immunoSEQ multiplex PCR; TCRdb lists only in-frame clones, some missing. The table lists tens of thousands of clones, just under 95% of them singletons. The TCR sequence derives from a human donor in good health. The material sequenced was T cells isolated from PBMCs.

CDR3 sequence (DNA): TGTGCCAGCAGCAGGACATCTTCCTACGAGCAGTACTTC. This gives the protein CASSRTSSYEQYF. The V and J genes are TRBV28 and TRBJ2-7; TRBD1 is a possible D gene (5 bases). This CDR3 spans 13 amino acids. The germline V gene has CDR1 MDHEN and CDR2 SYDVKM. The V and J ends lost 6 bases and 1 base respectively, with 10 bases between them.